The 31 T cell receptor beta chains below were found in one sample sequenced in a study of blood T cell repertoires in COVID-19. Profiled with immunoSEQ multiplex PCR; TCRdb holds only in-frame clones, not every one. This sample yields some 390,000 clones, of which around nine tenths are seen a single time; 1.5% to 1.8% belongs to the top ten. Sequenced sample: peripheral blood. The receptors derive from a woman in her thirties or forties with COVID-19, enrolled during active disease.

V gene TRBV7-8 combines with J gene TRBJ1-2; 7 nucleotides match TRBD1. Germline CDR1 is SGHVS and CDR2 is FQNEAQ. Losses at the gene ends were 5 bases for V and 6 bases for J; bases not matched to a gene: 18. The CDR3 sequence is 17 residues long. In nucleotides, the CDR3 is TGTGCCAGCAGCCCAAGACAGGGTTTGAAAGATGTCGATGGCTACACCTTC. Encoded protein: CASSPRQGLKDVDGYTF. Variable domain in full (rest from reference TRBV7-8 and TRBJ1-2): GAGVSQSPRYKVAKRGQDVALRCDPISGHVSLFWYQQALGQGPEFLTYFQNEAQLDKSGLPSDRFFAERPEGSVSTLKIQRTQQEDSAVYLCASSPRQGLKDVDGYTFGSGTRLTVV.

CDR3 sequence: CASSFQGMSQPQHF. CDR3 sequence (DNA): TGTGCCAGCAGTTTTCAGGGGATGAGTCAGCCCCAGCATTTT. V gene TRBV28 combines with J gene TRBJ1-5; D is perhaps TRBD1 (6 bases). Germline V lookup: CDR1 MDHEN, CDR2 SYDVKM. With 3 bases removed from V and 6 bases from J, the gap between germline ends came to 12 bases. This CDR3 region has 14 residues.

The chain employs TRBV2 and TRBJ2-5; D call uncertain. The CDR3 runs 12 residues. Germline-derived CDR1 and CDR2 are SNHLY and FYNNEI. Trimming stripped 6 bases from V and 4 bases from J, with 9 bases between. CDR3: CASRTPIETQYF. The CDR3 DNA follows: TGTGCCAGCAGGACACCCATAGAGACCCAGTACTTC.

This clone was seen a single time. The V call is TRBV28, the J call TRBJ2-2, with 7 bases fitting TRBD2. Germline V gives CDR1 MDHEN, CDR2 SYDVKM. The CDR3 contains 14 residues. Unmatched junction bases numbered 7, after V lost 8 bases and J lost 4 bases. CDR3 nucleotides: TGTGCCAGCTCAAGCGGGATGGGCACCGGGGAGCTGTTTTTT. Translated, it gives CASSSGMGTGELFF.

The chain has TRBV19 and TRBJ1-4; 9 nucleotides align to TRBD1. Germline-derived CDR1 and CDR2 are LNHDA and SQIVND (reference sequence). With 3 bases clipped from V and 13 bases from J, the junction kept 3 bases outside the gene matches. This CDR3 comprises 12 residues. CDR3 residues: CASSIEDRGLFF. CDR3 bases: TGTGCCAGTAGTATCGAGGACAGGGGACTGTTTTTT.

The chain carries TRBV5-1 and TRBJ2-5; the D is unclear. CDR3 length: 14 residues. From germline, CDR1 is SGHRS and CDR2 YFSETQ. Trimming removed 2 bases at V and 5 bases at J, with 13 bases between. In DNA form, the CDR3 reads TGCGCCAGCAGCTTTTTTGGCGTGGAGGAGACCCAGTACTTC. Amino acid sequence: CASSFFGVEETQYF. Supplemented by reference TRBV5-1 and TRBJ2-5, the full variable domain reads KAGVTQTPRYLIKTRGQQVTLSCSPISGHRSVSWYQQTPGQGLQFLFEYFSETQRNKGNFPGRFSGRQFSNSRSEMNVSTLELGDSALYLCASSFFGVEETQYFGPGTRLLVL.

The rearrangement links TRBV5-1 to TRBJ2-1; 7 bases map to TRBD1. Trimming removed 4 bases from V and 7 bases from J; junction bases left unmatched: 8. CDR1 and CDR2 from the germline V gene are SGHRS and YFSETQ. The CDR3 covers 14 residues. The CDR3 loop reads CASSRRQGLNEQFF. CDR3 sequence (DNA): TGCGCCAGCAGCCGGAGACAGGGTTTGAATGAGCAGTTCTTC.

The CDR3 region is CASSLSTGATEAFF. The CDR3 DNA sequence: TGTGCCAGCAGCTTAAGCACAGGAGCCACTGAAGCTTTCTTT. J is TRBJ1-1 and V is TRBV11-2; D may be TRBD1 (5 bases). Per the germline V gene, CDR1 is SGHAT and CDR2 is FQNNGV. There are 14 residues in the CDR3. Trimming took off 2 bases at V and 4 bases at J, with 11 bases between the two ends.

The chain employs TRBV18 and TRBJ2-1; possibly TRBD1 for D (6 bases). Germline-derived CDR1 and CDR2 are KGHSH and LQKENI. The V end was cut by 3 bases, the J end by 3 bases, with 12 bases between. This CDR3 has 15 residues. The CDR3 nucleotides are TGTGCCAGCTCACCTACCAGGGGTTTCTACAATGAGCAGTTCTTC. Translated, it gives CASSPTRGFYNEQFF. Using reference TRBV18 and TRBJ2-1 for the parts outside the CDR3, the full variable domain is NAGVMQNPRHLVRRRGQEARLRCSPMKGHSHVYWYRQLPEEGLKFMVYLQKENIIDESGMPKERFSAEFPKEGPSILRIQQVVRGDSAAYFCASSPTRGFYNEQFFGPGTRLTVL.

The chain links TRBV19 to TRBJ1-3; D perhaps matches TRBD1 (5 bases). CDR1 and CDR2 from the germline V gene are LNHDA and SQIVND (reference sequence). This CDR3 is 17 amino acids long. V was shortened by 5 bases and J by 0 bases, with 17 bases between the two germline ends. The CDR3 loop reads CASSARQTPTSGNTIYF. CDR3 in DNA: TGTGCCAGTAGTGCACGACAGACACCGACCTCTGGAAACACCATATATTTT.

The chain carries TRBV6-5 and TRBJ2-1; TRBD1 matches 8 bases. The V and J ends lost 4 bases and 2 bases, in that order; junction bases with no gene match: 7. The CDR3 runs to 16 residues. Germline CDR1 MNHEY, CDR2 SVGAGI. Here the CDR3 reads CASSFPGGAAYNEQFF. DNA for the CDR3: TGTGCCAGCAGTTTCCCAGGGGGCGCCGCCTACAATGAGCAGTTCTTC.

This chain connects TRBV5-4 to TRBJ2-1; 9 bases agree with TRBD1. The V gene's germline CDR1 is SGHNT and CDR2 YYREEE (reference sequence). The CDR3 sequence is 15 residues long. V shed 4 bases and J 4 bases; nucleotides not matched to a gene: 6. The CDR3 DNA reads TGTGCCAGCAGCCTCCCGGGACAGGGTTACAATGAGCAGTTCTTC. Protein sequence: CASSLPGQGYNEQFF.

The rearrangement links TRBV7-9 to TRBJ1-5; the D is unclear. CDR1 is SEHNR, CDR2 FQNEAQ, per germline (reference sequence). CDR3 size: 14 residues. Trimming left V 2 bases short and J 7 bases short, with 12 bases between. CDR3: CASSLYGGEQPQHF. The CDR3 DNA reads TGTGCCAGCAGCTTATACGGAGGAGAGCAGCCCCAGCATTTT.

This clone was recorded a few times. The CDR3 bases are TGTGCCAGCTCACCCCAGGGGGTCGGGGATCAGCCCCAGCATTTT. This translates into CASSPQGVGDQPQHF. The chain has TRBV18 and TRBJ1-5; 7 bases align to TRBD1. The trim removed 3 bases at V and 5 bases at J, leaving 7 bases unmatched. There are 15 residues in the CDR3. Germline CDR1 KGHSH, CDR2 LQKENI.

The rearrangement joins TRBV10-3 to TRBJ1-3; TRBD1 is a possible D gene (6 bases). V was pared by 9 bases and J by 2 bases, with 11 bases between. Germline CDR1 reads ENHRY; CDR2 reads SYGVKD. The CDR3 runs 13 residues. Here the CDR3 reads CAIGQPPGNTIYF. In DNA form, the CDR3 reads TGTGCCATAGGACAGCCTCCTGGAAACACCATATATTTT.

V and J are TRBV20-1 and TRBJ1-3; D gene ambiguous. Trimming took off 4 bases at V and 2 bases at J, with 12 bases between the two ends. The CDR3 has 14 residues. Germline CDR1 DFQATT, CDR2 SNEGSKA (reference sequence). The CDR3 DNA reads TGCAGTGCTACTGAGTTCCAGGCTGGAAACACCATATATTTT. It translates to CSATEFQAGNTIYF.

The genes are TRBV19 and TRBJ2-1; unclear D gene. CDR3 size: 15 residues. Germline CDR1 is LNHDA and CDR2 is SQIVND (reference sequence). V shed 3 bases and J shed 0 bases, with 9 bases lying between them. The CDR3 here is CASSISRSSYNEQFF. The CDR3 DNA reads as TGTGCCAGTAGTATCAGCCGGAGCTCCTACAATGAGCAGTTCTTC.

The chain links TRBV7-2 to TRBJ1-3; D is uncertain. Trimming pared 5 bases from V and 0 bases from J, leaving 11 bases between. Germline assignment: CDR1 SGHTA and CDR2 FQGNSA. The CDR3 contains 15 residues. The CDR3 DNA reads TGTGCCAGCAGCGTCAAACAGTTCTCTGGAAACACCATATATTTT. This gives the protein CASSVKQFSGNTIYF. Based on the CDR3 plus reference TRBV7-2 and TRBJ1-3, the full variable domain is GAGVSQSPSNKVTEKGKDVELRCDPISGHTALYWYRQSLGQGLEFLIYFQGNSAPDKSGLPSDRFSAERTGGSVSTLTIQRTQQEDSAVYLCASSVKQFSGNTIYFGEGSWLTVV.

As DNA, the CDR3 is TGTGCCAGCAGTCCAGGGGGCCTGAGGGCTTTCTTT. This sequence encodes CASSPGGLRAFF. The chain joins TRBV2 to TRBJ1-1; 8 bases are a match to TRBD1. Per germline, CDR1 SNHLY and CDR2 FYNNEI. The CDR3 runs to 12 residues. V trimming: 5 bases; J trimming: 11 bases; junction bases outside the gene matches: 7.

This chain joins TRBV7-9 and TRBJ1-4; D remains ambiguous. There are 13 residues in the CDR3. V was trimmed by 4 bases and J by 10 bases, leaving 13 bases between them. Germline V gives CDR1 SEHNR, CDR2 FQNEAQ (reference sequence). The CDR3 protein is CASSSRSSVKLFF. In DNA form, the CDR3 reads TGTGCCAGCAGCTCTAGGTCCAGTGTAAAACTGTTTTTT.

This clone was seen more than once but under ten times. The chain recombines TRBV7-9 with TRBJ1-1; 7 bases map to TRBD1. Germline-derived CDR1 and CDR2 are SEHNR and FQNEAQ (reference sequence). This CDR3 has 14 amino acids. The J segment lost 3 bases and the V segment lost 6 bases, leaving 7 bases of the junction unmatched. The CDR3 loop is CASSPTTGHTEAFF. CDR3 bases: TGTGCCAGCAGTCCCACGACAGGGCACACTGAAGCTTTCTTT.

The CDR3 is CASSSRTTEWYNQPQHF. The CDR3 region has the DNA TGTGCCAGCAGTTCGAGAACGACAGAGTGGTACAATCAGCCCCAGCATTTT. This rearrangement joins TRBV28 to TRBJ1-5; the D gene is possibly TRBD1 (5 bases). This CDR3 contains 17 residues. V gave up 4 bases and J gave up 3 bases, with 19 bases separating them. Germline values: CDR1 MDHEN, CDR2 SYDVKM.

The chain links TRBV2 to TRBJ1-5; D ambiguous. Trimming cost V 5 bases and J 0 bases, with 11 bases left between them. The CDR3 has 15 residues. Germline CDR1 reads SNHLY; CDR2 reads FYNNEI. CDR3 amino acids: CASSPTGNSNQPQHF. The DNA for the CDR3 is TGTGCCAGCAGTCCGACGGGGAATAGCAATCAGCCCCAGCATTTT.

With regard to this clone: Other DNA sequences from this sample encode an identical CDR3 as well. The CDR3 DNA follows: TGTGCCAGCAGCTTGGACAGGGTTTCACCCCTCCACTTT. Protein sequence: CASSLDRVSPLHF. The chain has TRBV7-2 and TRBJ1-6; 8 bases are shared with TRBD1. J lost 9 bases, V lost 3 bases, and 1 base had no gene match. Germline V CDR1 and CDR2: SGHTA, FQGNSA. The CDR3 spans 13 residues.

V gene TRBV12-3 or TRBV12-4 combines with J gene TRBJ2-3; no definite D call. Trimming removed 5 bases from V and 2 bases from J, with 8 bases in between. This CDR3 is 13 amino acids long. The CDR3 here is CASSILLTDTQYF. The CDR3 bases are TGTGCCAGCAGTATACTACTCACAGATACGCAGTATTTT.

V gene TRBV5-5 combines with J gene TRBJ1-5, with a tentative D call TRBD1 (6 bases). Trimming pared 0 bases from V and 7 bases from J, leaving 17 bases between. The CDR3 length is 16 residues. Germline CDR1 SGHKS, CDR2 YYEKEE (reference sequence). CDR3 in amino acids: CASSLEDRGNTQPQHF. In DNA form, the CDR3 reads TGTGCCAGCAGCTTGGAAGATAGGGGGAATACCCAGCCCCAGCATTTT.

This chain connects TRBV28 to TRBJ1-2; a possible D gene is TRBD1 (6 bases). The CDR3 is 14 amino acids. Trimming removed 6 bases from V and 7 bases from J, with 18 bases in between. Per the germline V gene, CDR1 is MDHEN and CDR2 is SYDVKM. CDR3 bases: TGTGCCAGCAGCCTAGGGGGAATAGGGGGTGGCTACACCTTC. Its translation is CASSLGGIGGGYTF.

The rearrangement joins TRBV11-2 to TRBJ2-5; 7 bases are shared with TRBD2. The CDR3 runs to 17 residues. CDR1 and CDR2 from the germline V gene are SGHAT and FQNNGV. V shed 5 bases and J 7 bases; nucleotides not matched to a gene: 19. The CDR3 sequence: CASSPSAGGGYEVTQYF. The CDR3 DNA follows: TGTGCCAGCAGCCCCTCTGCCGGCGGGGGTTATGAGGTGACCCAGTACTTC.

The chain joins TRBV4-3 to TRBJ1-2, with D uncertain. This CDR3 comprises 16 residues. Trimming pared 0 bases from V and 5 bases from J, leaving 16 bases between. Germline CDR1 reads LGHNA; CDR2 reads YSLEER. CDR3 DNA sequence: TGCGCCAGCAGCCAAGATCTGTCTCCCGAGGAATATGGCTACACCTTC. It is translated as CASSQDLSPEEYGYTF.

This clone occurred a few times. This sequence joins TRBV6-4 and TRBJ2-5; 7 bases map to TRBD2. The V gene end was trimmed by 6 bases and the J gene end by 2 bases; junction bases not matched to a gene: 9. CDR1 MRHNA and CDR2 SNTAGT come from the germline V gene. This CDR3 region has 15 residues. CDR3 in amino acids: CASSAVGGDQETQYF. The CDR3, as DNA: TGTGCCAGCAGCGCCGTGGGGGGGGATCAAGAGACCCAGTACTTC.

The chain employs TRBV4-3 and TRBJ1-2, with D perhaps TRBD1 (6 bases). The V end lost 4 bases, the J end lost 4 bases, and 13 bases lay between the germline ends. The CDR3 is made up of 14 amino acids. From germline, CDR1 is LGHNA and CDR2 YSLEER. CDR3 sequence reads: CASSRDRNFYGYTF. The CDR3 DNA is TGCGCCAGCAGCCGAGACAGGAACTTCTATGGCTACACCTTC.